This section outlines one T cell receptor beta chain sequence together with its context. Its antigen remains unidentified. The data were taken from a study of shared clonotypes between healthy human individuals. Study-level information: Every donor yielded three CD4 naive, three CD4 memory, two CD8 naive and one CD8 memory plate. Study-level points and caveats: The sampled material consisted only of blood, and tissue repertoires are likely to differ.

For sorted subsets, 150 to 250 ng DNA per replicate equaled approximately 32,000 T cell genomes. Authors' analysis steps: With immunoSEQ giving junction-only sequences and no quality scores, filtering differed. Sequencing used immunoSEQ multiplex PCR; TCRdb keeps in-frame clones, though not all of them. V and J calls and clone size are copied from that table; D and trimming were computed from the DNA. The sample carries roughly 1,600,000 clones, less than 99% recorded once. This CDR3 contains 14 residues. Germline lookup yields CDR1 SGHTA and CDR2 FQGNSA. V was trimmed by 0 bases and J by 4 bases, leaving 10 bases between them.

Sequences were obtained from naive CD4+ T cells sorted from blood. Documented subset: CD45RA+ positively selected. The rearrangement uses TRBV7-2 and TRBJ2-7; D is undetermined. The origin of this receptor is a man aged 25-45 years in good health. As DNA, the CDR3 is TGTGCCAGCAGCTTAGCGAGCGCCAGTTACGAGCAGTACTTC. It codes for CASSLASASYEQYF.